This is a list of T cell receptor beta chains from one sample in a study of blood T cell repertoires in COVID-19. Assay: immunoSEQ multiplex PCR; the TCRdb copy retains only in-frame clones and omits some. The sample has some 400,000 clones, around nine tenths seen once. The sample comprised peripheral blood. The receptors come from a human donor in a cohort sampled during active COVID-19. The CDR3 runs from the conserved cysteine through the conserved F or W. Each record gives: V gene, J gene, clone size, D gene, CDR3 protein, CDR3 DNA. The D gene is left open where the match is weak. The size entry is marked missing in some rows and otherwise reads once, few, many or a size class.

V: TRBV12-3/TRBV12-4
J: TRBJ2-3
size: once
D: -
CDR3: CASSLISRDTQYF
DNA: TGTGCCAGCAGTTTAATCAGTCGAGATACGCAGTATTTT

V: TRBV6-5
J: TRBJ1-1
size: few
D: -
CDR3: CASSYSRGGRGTEAFF
DNA: TGTGCCAGCAGTTACTCGCGCGGGGGGCGAGGCACTGAAGCTTTCTTT

V: TRBV27
J: TRBJ1-1
size: -
D: -
CDR3: CASSLSLPVNTEAFF
DNA: TGTGCCAGCAGTTTATCGCTGCCGGTGAACACTGAAGCTTTCTTT

V: TRBV12-3/TRBV12-4
J: TRBJ2-3
size: -
D: -
CDR3: CASSLRGPQYF
DNA: TGTGCCAGCAGCTTAAGAGGTCCGCAGTATTTT

V: TRBV7-3
J: TRBJ2-6
size: -
D: TRBD1
CDR3: CASSPRTGTGANVLTF
DNA: TGTGCCAGCAGCCCTAGGACAGGGACCGGGGCCAACGTCCTGACTTTC

V: TRBV28
J: TRBJ2-7
size: -
D: TRBD2
CDR3: CASSLVLSGSFYEQYF
DNA: TGTGCCAGCAGTTTGGTACTCAGCGGGAGTTTCTACGAGCAGTACTTC

V: TRBV19
J: TRBJ2-1
size: once
D: TRBD2
CDR3: CASSMRAGGTYNEQFF
DNA: TGTGCCAGTAGTATGAGAGCGGGGGGGACCTACAATGAGCAGTTCTTC

V: TRBV29-1
J: TRBJ2-6
size: -
D: -
CDR3: CSVFVSGANVLTF
DNA: TGCAGCGTTTTCGTCTCTGGGGCCAACGTCCTGACTTTC

V: TRBV9
J: TRBJ2-3
size: -
D: TRBD1
CDR3: CASSVGGTGRMTDTQYF
DNA: TGTGCCAGCAGCGTAGGCGGGACAGGGAGGATGACAGATACGCAGTATTTT

V: TRBV9
J: TRBJ1-1
size: -
D: -
CDR3: CASSPSAENTEAFF
DNA: TGTGCCAGCAGCCCCAGCGCGGAGAACACTGAAGCTTTCTTT

V: TRBV28
J: TRBJ2-7
size: -
D: -
CDR3: CASSPIGDSYEQYF
DNA: TGTGCCAGCAGTCCCATCGGGGACTCCTACGAGCAGTACTTC

V: TRBV19
J: TRBJ2-5
size: once
D: -
CDR3: CASRGGQTQYF
DNA: TGTGCCAGTAGGGGCGGGCAGACCCAGTACTTC

V: TRBV4-1
J: TRBJ2-1
size: -
D: TRBD1
CDR3: CASSQTWTGQIGSNEQFF
DNA: TGCGCCAGCAGCCAAACCTGGACAGGTCAGATTGGAAGCAATGAGCAGTTCTTC

V: TRBV4-1
J: TRBJ2-2
size: -
D: TRBD2
CDR3: CASSQETSGASGELFF
DNA: TGCGCCAGCAGCCAAGAAACTAGCGGGGCTTCCGGGGAGCTGTTTTTT

V: TRBV19
J: TRBJ2-1
size: -
D: TRBD2
CDR3: CASSIGGGYNEQFF
DNA: TGTGCCAGTAGTATAGGGGGGGGATACAATGAGCAGTTCTTC

V: TRBV5-1
J: TRBJ1-2
size: once
D: TRBD1
CDR3: CASSPGQAYGYTF
DNA: TGCGCCAGCAGCCCGGGACAGGCCTATGGCTACACCTTC

V: TRBV6-4
J: TRBJ2-2
size: -
D: -
CDR3: CASSNGVTGELFF
DNA: TGTGCCAGCAGCAACGGGGTTACCGGGGAGCTGTTTTTT

V: TRBV18
J: TRBJ2-1
size: -
D: TRBD2
CDR3: CASSPTSGSRNEQFF
DNA: TGTGCCAGCTCACCGACTAGCGGGAGTCGGAATGAGCAGTTCTTC

V: TRBV29-1
J: TRBJ1-1
size: -
D: TRBD1
CDR3: CSVRDRGTEAFF
DNA: TGCAGCGTAAGGGACAGGGGGACTGAAGCTTTCTTT

V: TRBV19
J: TRBJ2-3
size: -
D: TRBD1
CDR3: CASSIGDRGTDTQYF
DNA: TGTGCCAGTAGTATCGGGGACAGGGGTACCGATACGCAGTATTTT

V: TRBV6-5
J: TRBJ2-2
size: -
D: TRBD2
CDR3: CASSWTSEDTGELFF
DNA: TGTGCCAGCAGTTGGACTAGCGAGGACACCGGGGAGCTGTTTTTT

V: TRBV5-6
J: TRBJ1-2
size: -
D: -
CDR3: CASSHQGNYGYTF
DNA: TGTGCCAGCAGCCATCAGGGGAACTATGGCTACACCTTC

V: TRBV30
J: TRBJ2-5
size: -
D: TRBD1
CDR3: CAWSPGGAETQYF
DNA: TGTGCCTGGAGTCCAGGGGGCGCAGAGACCCAGTACTTC

V: TRBV12-3/TRBV12-4
J: TRBJ2-5
size: few
D: -
CDR3: CASSWTAETQYF
DNA: TGTGCCAGCAGTTGGACAGCAGAGACCCAGTACTTC